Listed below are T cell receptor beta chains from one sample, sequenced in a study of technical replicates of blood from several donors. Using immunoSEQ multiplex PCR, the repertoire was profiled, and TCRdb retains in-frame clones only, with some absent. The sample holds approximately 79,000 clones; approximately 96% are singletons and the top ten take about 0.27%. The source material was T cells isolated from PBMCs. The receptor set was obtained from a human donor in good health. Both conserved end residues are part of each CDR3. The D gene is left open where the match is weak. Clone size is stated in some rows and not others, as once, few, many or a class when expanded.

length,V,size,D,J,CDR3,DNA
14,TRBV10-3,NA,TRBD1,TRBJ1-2,CATATGDGLYGYTF,TGTGCCACCGCCACAGGGGATGGGTTATATGGCTACACCTTC
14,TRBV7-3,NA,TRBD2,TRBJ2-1,CASSPTSGSLWQFF,TGTGCCAGCAGCCCGACTAGCGGGAGTTTATGGCAGTTCTTC
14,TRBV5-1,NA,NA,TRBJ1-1,CASSLDMGEGEAFF,TGCGCCAGCAGCTTGGATATGGGAGAGGGTGAAGCTTTCTTT
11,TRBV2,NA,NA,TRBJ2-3,CASPLGGTQYF,TGTGCCAGCCCCTTGGGGGGTACGCAGTATTTT
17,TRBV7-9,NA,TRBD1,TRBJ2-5,CASSLSSGGRSRKTQYF,TGTGCCAGCAGCTTATCCTCAGGGGGCCGATCGAGGAAGACCCAGTACTTC
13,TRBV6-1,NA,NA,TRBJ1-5,CASSDQGNQPQHF,TGTGCCAGCAGTGACCAGGGGAATCAGCCCCAGCATTTT
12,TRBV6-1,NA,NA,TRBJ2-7,CASSEATGQRYF,TGTGCCAGCAGTGAAGCGACTGGACAGCGATACTTC
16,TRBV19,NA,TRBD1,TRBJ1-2,CASSGANTDRRYGYTF,TGTGCCAGTAGTGGAGCCAATACGGACAGGCGGTATGGCTACACCTTC
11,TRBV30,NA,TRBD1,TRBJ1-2,CAGTGGGGYTF,TGTGCCGGAACAGGGGGCGGTGGCTACACCTTC
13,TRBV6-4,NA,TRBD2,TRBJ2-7,CASARREGYEQYF,TGTGCCAGCGCACGGCGGGAGGGTTACGAGCAGTACTTC
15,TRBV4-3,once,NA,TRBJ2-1,CASSQVPSSYNEQFF,TGCGCCAGCAGCCAAGTCCCGAGCTCCTACAATGAGCAGTTCTTC
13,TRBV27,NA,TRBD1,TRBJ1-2,CASSLSTGVGYTF,TGTGCCAGCAGTTTATCCACAGGGGTCGGCTACACCTTC
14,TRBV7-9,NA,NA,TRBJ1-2,CASSPTGINYGYTF,TGTGCCAGCAGTCCGACAGGAATCAACTATGGCTACACCTTC
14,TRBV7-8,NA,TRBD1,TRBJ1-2,CASSLGRTGHGYTF,TGTGCCAGCAGCTTAGGGAGGACAGGACATGGCTACACCTTC
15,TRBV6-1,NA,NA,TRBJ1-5,CASSELYNSNQPQHF,TGTGCCAGCAGTGAATTATACAACAGCAATCAGCCCCAGCATTTT
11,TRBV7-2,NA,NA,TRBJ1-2,CASLVHYGYTF,TGTGCCAGCCTCGTTCACTATGGCTACACCTTC
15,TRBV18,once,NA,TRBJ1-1,CASSPQGQSNTEAFF,TGTGCCAGCTCACCACAGGGGCAATCGAACACTGAAGCTTTCTTT
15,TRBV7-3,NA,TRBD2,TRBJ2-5,CASSIGLAGSETQYF,TGTGCCAGCAGCATAGGACTAGCGGGATCGGAGACCCAGTACTTC
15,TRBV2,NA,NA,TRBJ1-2,CASSEKTWIVYGYTF,TGTGCCAGCAGTGAGAAGACATGGATAGTCTATGGCTACACCTTC
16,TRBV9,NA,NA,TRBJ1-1,CASSVGAGTMNTEAFF,TGTGCCAGCAGCGTAGGGGCAGGGACTATGAACACTGAAGCTTTCTTT
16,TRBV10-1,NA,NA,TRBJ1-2,CASSEYRREWHYGYTF,TGCGCCAGCAGTGAGTACAGGCGGGAATGGCACTATGGCTACACCTTC
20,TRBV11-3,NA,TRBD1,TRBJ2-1,CASSPQGRGLTPLDYNEQFF,TGTGCCAGCAGCCCTCAAGGTAGGGGGCTTACGCCCTTAGACTACAATGAGCAGTTCTTC
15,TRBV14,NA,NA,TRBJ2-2,CASSQVAQGIGELFF,TGTGCCAGCAGCCAAGTAGCCCAGGGGATCGGGGAGCTGTTTTTT
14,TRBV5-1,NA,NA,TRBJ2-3,CASSFSVSTDTQYF,TGCGCCAGCAGCTTCAGCGTTAGCACAGATACGCAGTATTTT
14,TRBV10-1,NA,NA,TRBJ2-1,CASSEGASYNEQFF,TGCGCCAGCAGTGAGGGGGCGAGCTACAATGAGCAGTTCTTC
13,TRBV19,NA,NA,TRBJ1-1,CAASPNLNTEAFF,TGTGCCGCTTCCCCCAACTTGAACACTGAAGCTTTCTTT
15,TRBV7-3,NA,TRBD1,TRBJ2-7,CASSFIRTGRYEQYF,TGTGCCAGCAGCTTTATTAGGACAGGGAGATACGAGCAGTACTTC
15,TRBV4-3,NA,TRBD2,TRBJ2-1,CASSQTSALYNEQFF,TGCGCCAGCAGCCAGACTAGCGCCCTATACAATGAGCAGTTCTTC
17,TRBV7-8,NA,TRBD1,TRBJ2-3,CASSLALAGGAIDTQYF,TGTGCCAGCAGCTTAGCACTGGCAGGGGGCGCAATAGATACGCAGTATTTT
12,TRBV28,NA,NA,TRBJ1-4,CASSLLHEKLFF,TGTGCCAGCAGTTTATTACACGAAAAACTGTTTTTT
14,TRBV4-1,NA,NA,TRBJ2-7,CASSQGLFAYEQYF,TGCGCCAGCAGCCAAGGACTTTTCGCCTACGAGCAGTACTTC
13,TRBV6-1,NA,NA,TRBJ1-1,CASSGGRNTEAFF,TGTGCCAGCAGCGGCGGAAGGAACACTGAAGCTTTCTTT
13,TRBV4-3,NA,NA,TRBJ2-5,CASSQGGQETQYF,TGCGCCAGCAGCCAAGGCGGACAAGAGACCCAGTACTTC
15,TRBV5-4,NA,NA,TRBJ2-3,CASSLMRGITDTQYF,TGTGCCAGCAGCTTGATGCGCGGGATCACAGATACGCAGTATTTT
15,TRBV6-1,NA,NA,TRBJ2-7,CASSEGGGSPYEQYF,TGTGCCAGCAGTGAAGGGGGGGGCAGTCCCTACGAGCAGTACTTC
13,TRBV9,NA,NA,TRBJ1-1,CASTPGVNTEAFF,TGTGCCAGCACCCCCGGGGTGAACACTGAAGCTTTCTTT
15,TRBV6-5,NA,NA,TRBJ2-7,CASSLRAGLSYEQYF,TGTGCCAGCAGCCTCCGCGCGGGTCTCTCCTACGAGCAGTACTTC
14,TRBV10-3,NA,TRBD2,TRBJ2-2,CAISGTSDTGELFF,TGTGCCATCAGTGGGACTAGCGACACGGGGGAGCTGTTTTTT